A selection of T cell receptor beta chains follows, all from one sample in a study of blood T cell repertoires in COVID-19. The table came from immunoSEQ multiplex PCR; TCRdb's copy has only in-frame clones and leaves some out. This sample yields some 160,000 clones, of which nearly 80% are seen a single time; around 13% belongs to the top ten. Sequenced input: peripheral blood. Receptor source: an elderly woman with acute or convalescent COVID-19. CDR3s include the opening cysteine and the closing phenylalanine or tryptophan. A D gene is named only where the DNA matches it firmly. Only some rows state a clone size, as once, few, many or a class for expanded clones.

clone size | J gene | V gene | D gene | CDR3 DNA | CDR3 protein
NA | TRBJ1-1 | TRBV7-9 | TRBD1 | TGTGCCAGCAGCCAGGGACAGGGTTTCACTGAAGCTTTCTTT | CASSQGQGFTEAFF
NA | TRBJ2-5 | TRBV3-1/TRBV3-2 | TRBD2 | TGTGCCAGCAGCCAAGGGACTAGCGGGAGAGTTGGGACCCAGTACTTC | CASSQGTSGRVGTQYF
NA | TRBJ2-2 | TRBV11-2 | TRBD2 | TGTGCCAGCAGCTTAGTCGGGGGGGCGGTCGGGGAGCTGTTTTTT | CASSLVGGAVGELFF
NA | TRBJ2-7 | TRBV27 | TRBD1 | TGTGCCAGCAGTTTGGCTACAGGGGCCTACGAGCAGTACTTC | CASSLATGAYEQYF
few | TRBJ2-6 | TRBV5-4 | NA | TGTGCCAGCAGCTTCTCACTCTCTGGGGCCAACGTCCTGACTTTC | CASSFSLSGANVLTF
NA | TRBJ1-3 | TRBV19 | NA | TGTGCCAGTAGTAGTGGCAGGGGCGGAAACACCATATATTTT | CASSSGRGGNTIYF
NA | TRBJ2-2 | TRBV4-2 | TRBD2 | TGTGCCAGCAGCCCGGGACTAGCGGGAGGGCCCGGGGAGCTGTTTTTT | CASSPGLAGGPGELFF
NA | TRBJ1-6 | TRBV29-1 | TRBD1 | TGCAGCGTCAGGGGGCCAAGATCTTCACCCCTCCACTTT | CSVRGPRSSPLHF
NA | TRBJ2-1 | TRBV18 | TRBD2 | TGTGCCAGCTCGTGGACTAGCGGGAGTAATGAGCAGTTCTTC | CASSWTSGSNEQFF
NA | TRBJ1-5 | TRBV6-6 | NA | TGTGCCAGCAGCCCCGTCGGGGTATCGATTCAGCCCCAGCATTTT | CASSPVGVSIQPQHF
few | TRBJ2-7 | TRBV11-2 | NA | TGTGCCAGCAGCTTATCACAAATGGTCTACGAGCAGTACTTC | CASSLSQMVYEQYF
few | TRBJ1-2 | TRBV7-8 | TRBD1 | TGTGCCAGCAGGGAGGGACAGAGCGAGGGCTACACCTTC | CASREGQSEGYTF
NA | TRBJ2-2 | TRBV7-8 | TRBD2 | TGTGCCAGCAGGCGGCGGGGGGTGGACACCGGGGAGCTGTTTTTT | CASRRRGVDTGELFF
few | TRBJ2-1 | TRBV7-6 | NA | TGTGCCAGCAGCTTAGGACTCCACAATGAGCAGTTCTTC | CASSLGLHNEQFF
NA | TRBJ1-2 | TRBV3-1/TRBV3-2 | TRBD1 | TGTGCCAGCAGCCAAGAGTCCACAGGGGCGAACTATGGCTACACCTTC | CASSQESTGANYGYTF
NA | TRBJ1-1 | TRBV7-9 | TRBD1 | TGTGCCAGCAGCACAGACAGGGTGGCTGAAGCTTTCTTT | CASSTDRVAEAFF
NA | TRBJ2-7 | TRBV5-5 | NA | TGTGCCAGCAGCTCGCTAGCTGGACCTAGCGAGCAGTACTTC | CASSSLAGPSEQYF
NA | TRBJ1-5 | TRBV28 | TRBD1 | TGTGCCAGCAGTTTCAGGGGGTTGGGCAATCAGCCCCAGCATTTT | CASSFRGLGNQPQHF
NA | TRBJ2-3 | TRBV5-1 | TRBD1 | TGCGCCAGCAGCCCGGGACAGCGTCCAGATACGCAGTATTTT | CASSPGQRPDTQYF
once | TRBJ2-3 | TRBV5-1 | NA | TGCGCCAGCAGCTTAACCAGATACACAGATACGCAGTATTTT | CASSLTRYTDTQYF
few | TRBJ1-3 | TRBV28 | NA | TGTGCCAGCAGTGCACAGAGAGGAAACACCATATATTTT | CASSAQRGNTIYF
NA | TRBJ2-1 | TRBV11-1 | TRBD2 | TGTGCCAGCAGCCCCGGACTAGCGTATGAGCAGTTCTTC | CASSPGLAYEQFF
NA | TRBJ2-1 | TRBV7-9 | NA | TGTGCCAGCAGCCACCTTCGACTCTACAATGAGCAGTTCTTC | CASSHLRLYNEQFF
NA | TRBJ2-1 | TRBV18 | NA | TGTGCCAGCTCACCTGGGGCAGGCAGCTCCTACAATGAGCAGTTCTTC | CASSPGAGSSYNEQFF
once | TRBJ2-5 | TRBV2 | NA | TGTGCCAGCAGTTGGGCCCGGGAGACCCAGTACTTC | CASSWARETQYF
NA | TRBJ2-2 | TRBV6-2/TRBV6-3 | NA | TGTGCCAGCAGTTCTCAGTTGATCGCGAACACCGGGGAGCTGTTTTTT | CASSSQLIANTGELFF
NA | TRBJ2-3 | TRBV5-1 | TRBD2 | TGCGCCAGCAGCGCCACCACTAGCGGGGGGGCCGAGAATACGCAGTATTTT | CASSATTSGGAENTQYF
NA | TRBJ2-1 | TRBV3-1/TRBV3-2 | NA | TGTGCCAGCAGCCAAGGCGCGGGGAGCCACAATGAGCAGTTCTTC | CASSQGAGSHNEQFF